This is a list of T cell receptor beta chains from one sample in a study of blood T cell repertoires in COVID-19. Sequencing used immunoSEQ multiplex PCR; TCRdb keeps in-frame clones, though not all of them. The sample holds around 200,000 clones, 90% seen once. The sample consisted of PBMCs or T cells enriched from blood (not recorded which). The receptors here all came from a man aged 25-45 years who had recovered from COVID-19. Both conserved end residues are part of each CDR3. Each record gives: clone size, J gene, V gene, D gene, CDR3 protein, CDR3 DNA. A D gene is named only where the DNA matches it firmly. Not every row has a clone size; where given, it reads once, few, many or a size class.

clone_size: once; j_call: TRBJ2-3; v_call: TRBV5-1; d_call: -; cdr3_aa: CASSPPLGADTQYF; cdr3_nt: TGCGCCAGCAGCCCTCCCCTAGGGGCAGATACGCAGTATTTT
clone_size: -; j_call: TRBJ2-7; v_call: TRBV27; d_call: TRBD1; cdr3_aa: CASSFRATGTGPGEQYF; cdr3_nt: TGTGCCAGCAGTTTCCGGGCGACCGGGACAGGACCAGGGGAGCAGTACTTC
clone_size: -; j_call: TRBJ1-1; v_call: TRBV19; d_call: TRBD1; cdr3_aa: CASSITGERDTEAFF; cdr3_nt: TGTGCCAGTAGTATCACAGGGGAAAGGGACACTGAAGCTTTCTTT
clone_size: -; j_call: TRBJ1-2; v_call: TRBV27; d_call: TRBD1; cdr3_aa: CASSPRQGNYGYTF; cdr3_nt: TGTGCCAGCAGTCCGCGACAGGGAAACTATGGCTACACCTTC
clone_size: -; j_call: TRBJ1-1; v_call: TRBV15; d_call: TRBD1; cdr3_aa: CATSRAPGTGGLNTEAFF; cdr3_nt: TGTGCCACCAGCAGAGCACCCGGGACAGGGGGATTGAACACTGAAGCTTTCTTT
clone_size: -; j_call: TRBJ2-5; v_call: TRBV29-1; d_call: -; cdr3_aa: CSVEDWTSGDQETQYF; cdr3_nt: TGCAGCGTTGAAGATTGGACCTCCGGGGACCAAGAGACCCAGTACTTC
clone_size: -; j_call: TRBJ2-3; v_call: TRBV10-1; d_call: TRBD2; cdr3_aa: CASGIARGGATDTQYF; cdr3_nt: TGCGCCAGCGGAATAGCGCGCGGGGGGGCAACCGATACGCAGTATTTT
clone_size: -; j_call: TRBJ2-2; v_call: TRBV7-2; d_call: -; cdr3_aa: CASSLGGLITGELFF; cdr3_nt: TGTGCCAGCAGCTTAGGCGGGCTCATCACCGGGGAGCTGTTTTTT
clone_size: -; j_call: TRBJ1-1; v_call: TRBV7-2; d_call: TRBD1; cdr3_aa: CASSWGQARGTEAFF; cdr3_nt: TGTGCCAGCAGCTGGGGACAGGCCCGGGGCACTGAAGCTTTCTTT
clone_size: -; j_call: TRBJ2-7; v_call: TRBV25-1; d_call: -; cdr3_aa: CASSEGGRKSSYEQYF; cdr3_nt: TGTGCCAGCAGTGAAGGGGGCAGGAAGAGCTCCTACGAGCAGTACTTC
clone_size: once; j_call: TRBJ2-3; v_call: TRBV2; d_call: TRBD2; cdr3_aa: CASSSTLTSGLHTDTQYF; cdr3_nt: TGTGCCAGCAGTTCCACCTTAACTAGCGGCCTACACACAGATACGCAGTATTTT
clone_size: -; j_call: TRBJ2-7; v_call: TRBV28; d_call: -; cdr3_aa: CASSFLSPGYYEQYF; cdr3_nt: TGTGCCAGCAGTTTTTTGTCGCCAGGGTATTACGAGCAGTACTTC
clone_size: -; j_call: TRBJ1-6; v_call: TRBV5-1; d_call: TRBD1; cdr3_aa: CASSPSGGGQDSPLHF; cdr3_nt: TGCGCCAGCAGCCCCAGTGGAGGGGGCCAGGATTCACCCCTCCACTTT
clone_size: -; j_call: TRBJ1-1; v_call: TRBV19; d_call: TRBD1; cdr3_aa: CASSPRTGNTEAFF; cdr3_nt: TGTGCCAGTAGTCCCAGGACAGGGAACACTGAAGCTTTCTTT
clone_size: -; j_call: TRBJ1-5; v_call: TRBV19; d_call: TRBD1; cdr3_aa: CASSIFLDAGTGYNQPQHF; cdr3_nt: TGTGCCAGTAGTATATTTCTCGACGCCGGGACAGGGTACAATCAGCCCCAGCATTTT
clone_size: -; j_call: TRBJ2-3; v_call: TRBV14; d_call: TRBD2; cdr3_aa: CASSQGSGLNTDTQYF; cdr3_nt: TGTGCCAGCAGCCAAGGGTCGGGACTAAACACAGATACGCAGTATTTT
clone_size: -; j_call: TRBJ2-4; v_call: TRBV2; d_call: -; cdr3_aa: CASRMGLAKNIQYF; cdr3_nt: TGTGCCAGCAGAATGGGACTAGCCAAAAACATTCAGTACTTC
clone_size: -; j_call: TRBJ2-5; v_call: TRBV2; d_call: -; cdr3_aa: CASKGGFQETQYF; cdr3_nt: TGTGCCAGCAAGGGAGGATTTCAAGAGACCCAGTACTTC
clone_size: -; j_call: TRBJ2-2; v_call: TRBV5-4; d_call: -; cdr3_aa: CASSLPQRTPGELFF; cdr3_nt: TGTGCCAGCAGTTTACCGCAAAGGACTCCCGGGGAGCTGTTTTTT
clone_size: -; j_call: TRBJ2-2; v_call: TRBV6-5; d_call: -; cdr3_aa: CASHRANTGELFF; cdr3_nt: TGTGCCAGCCACAGAGCGAACACCGGGGAGCTGTTTTTT
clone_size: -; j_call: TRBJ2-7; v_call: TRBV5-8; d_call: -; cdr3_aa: CASRRGRDKQYF; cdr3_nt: TGTGCCAGCAGACGCGGTCGGGATAAGCAGTACTTC
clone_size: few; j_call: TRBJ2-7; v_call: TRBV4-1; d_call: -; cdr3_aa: CASSQVPGYEQYF; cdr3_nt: TGCGCCAGCAGCCAAGTGCCGGGCTACGAGCAGTACTTC
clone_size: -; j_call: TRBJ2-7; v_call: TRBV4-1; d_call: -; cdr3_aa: CASSRKESSYEQYF; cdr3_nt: TGCGCCAGCAGCCGAAAAGAGAGCTCCTACGAGCAGTACTTC
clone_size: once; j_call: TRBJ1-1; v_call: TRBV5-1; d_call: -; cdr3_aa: CASSSGVTEAFF; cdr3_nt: TGCGCCAGCAGCTCAGGGGTCACTGAAGCTTTCTTT
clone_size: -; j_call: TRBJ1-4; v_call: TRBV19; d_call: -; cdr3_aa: CASSIVRDLTNEKLFF; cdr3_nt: TGTGCCAGTAGTATAGTCAGGGATCTGACTAATGAAAAACTGTTTTTT